A single sample is the source of the 29 T cell receptor beta chains below, sequenced in a study of low-dose radiotherapy and immunotherapy resistance in tumors. Covering alpha and beta chains, TRAV- and TRBV-specific primers were used for the first-strand cDNA. A roughly 20-cycle PCR with a constant-region primer and V-primer adapter amplified TCRs. TCRdb passed the reads through MiXCR, listing each CDR3 protein once. The sample records tens of thousands of distinct CDR3 sequences, around 9.2% being singletons. The time point here: before trial treatment. Sequenced material: PBMCs, taken before treatment. The source is a male donor with prostate cancer.

This clonotype was detected a few times. The chain links TRBV27 to TRBJ1-1, with D perhaps TRBD1 (6 bases). With 3 bases removed from V and 6 bases from J, the gap between germline ends came to 14 bases. The CDR3 runs 14 residues. The germline CDR1 and CDR2 sequences are MNHEY and SMNVEV (reference sequence). For the CDR3, the DNA is TGTGCCAGCAGTTTCCTACAGGGTACCGCTGAAGCTTTCTTT. Protein: CASSFLQGTAEAFF.

In this sample, this clonotype turned up many times. The chain uses TRBV7-2 and TRBJ2-3, with D hard to call. Germline values: CDR1 SGHTA, CDR2 FQGNSA. The ends were cut back, 0 bases at V and 1 base at J, with 8 bases in the middle. This CDR3 spans 15 amino acids. This chain's CDR3 is CASSLAGIRTDTQYF. The DNA for the CDR3 is TGTGCCAGCAGCTTAGCGGGCATCCGCACAGATACGCAGTATTTT.

This clonotype was detected ten times or more. V and J are TRBV28 and TRBJ2-3, with TRBD2 as a possible D gene (6 bases). This CDR3 is 15 amino acids long. The germline V and J ends were trimmed by 1 base and 2 bases, with 10 bases remaining between them. CDR1 MDHEN and CDR2 SYDVKM come from the germline V gene. In nucleotides, the CDR3 is TGTGCCAGCAGTTTATCAGGCGGGACCACAGATACGCAGTATTTT. It codes for CASSLSGGTTDTQYF.

This clonotype was counted many times. The V call is TRBV19, the J call TRBJ1-5; no reliable D call. The V gene's germline CDR1 is LNHDA and CDR2 SQIVND (reference sequence). V was pared by 4 bases and J by 5 bases, with 12 bases between. CDR3 size: 14 residues. CDR3 DNA: TGTGCCAGTAGTAACTGGGTCGGATATCAGCCCCAGCATTTT. It specifies CASSNWVGYQPQHF.

This clonotype was counted at least ten times. The rearrangement uses TRBV29-1 and TRBJ1-2; D is undetermined. Germline lookup yields CDR1 SQVTM and CDR2 ANQGSEA. V lost 3 bases and J 4 bases, leaving 12 bases between the germline ends. The CDR3 loop spans 13 amino acids. The CDR3: CSVEGRGSYGYTF. In DNA, the CDR3 is TGCAGCGTTGAGGGCAGAGGTTCCTATGGCTACACCTTC.

Note on this clonotype: A read error likely explains this, since a far larger clone differs by one base. This chain joins TRBV6-5 and TRBJ2-7, with 10 bases lining up with TRBD2. CDR1 and CDR2 (germline): MNHEY, SVGAGI. V shed 6 bases, J shed 7 bases, and the junction held 6 bases outside the gene matches. CDR3 length: 13 residues. CDR3 in DNA: TGTGCCAGCAGAGCGGGAGGGTTGGGTGAGCAGTACTTC. Its protein is CASRAGGLGEQYF.

This clonotype was counted ten times or more. The chain uses TRBV23-1 and TRBJ1-5; no clear D gene. TRBV23-1 is designated an ORF whose function remains uncertain. Trimming pared 4 bases from V and 5 bases from J, leaving 12 bases between. The CDR3 covers 14 residues. CDR3 residues: CASSPSAGYQPQHF. In DNA, the CDR3 is TGCGCCAGCAGTCCCTCGGCGGGGTATCAGCCCCAGCATTTT.

This clonotype was seen a handful of times. The V and J genes are TRBV5-1 and TRBJ2-7; TRBD2 matches at 14 bases. V lost 0 bases and J lost 0; bases outside the gene matches: 5. Germline V lookup: CDR1 SGHRS, CDR2 YFSETQ. The CDR3 is 18 residues long. CDR3 coding DNA: TGCGCCAGCAGCTTGGGACTAGCGGGAGGGACCTACTCCTACGAGCAGTACTTC. This encodes CASSLGLAGGTYSYEQYF.

There are many counts of this clonotype. This chain connects TRBV7-2 to TRBJ1-1, with no clear D. Germline CDR1 reads SGHTA; CDR2 reads FQGNSA. This CDR3 contains 16 residues. Trimming shortened V by 5 bases and J by 0 bases, and 16 bases separated the two germline ends. Written as DNA, the CDR3 is TGTGCCAGCAGCGATACGGGCGGGGTTCTGAACACTGAAGCTTTCTTT. Translating it yields CASSDTGGVLNTEAFF.

This clonotype was seen repeatedly, ten times or more. The rearrangement links TRBV6-2 or TRBV6-3 to TRBJ1-2; D ambiguous. The CDR3 extends over 14 amino acids. The germline V and J ends were trimmed by 8 bases and 2 bases, with 15 bases remaining between them. Germline lookup yields CDR1 MNHEY and CDR2 SVGEGT. CDR3 residues: CASSRSKENYGYTF. The CDR3 DNA is TGTGCCAGCTCCCGATCGAAGGAAAACTATGGCTACACCTTC.

In this sample, this clonotype turned up many times. This chain uses TRBV6-1 with TRBJ2-7; 11 nucleotides line up with TRBD2. The CDR3 length is 17 residues. With V trimmed by 5 bases and J by 2 bases, 11 bases remained unmatched. Germline V CDR1 and CDR2: MNHNS, SASEGT. The CDR3 region is CASSHEGLAGSPYEQYF. DNA for the CDR3: TGTGCCAGCAGTCATGAAGGACTAGCGGGTTCCCCCTACGAGCAGTACTTC.

The chain recombines TRBV29-1 with TRBJ2-7; tentative D call: TRBD2 (5 bases). The tail of the sequence fits TRBJ2-1 better, so the J call may be wrong. In germline, CDR1 is SQVTM, CDR2 ANQGSEA. CDR3 length equals 12 residues. Here the CDR3 DNA reads TGCAGCGTCGGACTCATTCCGAATGAGCAGTTCTTC. It yields the protein CSVGLIPNEQFF.

This clonotype was recorded many times. The J gene is TRBJ2-2, the V gene TRBV12-3 or TRBV12-4, with unresolved D. V lost 5 bases and J lost 6, with 4 bases in between. This CDR3 is built from 11 residues. The CDR3 DNA is TGTGCCAGCAGTAATCCCGGGGAGCTGTTTTTT. It is translated as CASSNPGELFF.

In its sample, this clonotype was seen many times. This rearrangement joins TRBV20-1 to TRBJ2-7; TRBD2 might be the D (6 bases). The germline V gene has CDR1 DFQATT and CDR2 SNEGSKA (reference sequence). V shed 1 base and J shed 3 bases, with 10 bases lying between them. The CDR3 has 13 amino acids. The CDR3 sequence is CSARVSGLYEQYF. CDR3 in DNA: TGCAGTGCTAGAGTTTCGGGACTCTACGAGCAGTACTTC.

This clonotype was recorded many times. This CDR3 is CASSLKFGSLSDNPYEQYF. The CDR3 coding sequence is TGTGCCAGCAGTTTAAAGTTTGGCTCTCTTAGTGACAACCCTTACGAGCAGTACTTC. The genes are TRBV28 and TRBJ2-7, with D hard to call. Trimming stripped 2 bases from V and 4 bases from J, with 27 bases between. The CDR3 spans 19 residues. The germline V gene encodes CDR1 MDHEN and CDR2 SYDVKM.

The rearrangement uses TRBV29-1 and TRBJ2-7; D call uncertain. Trimming removed 4 bases at V and 3 bases at J, with 7 bases between. Germline assignment: CDR1 SQVTM and CDR2 ANQGSEA. The CDR3 sequence is 11 residues long. This CDR3 is CSVGEYYEQYF. The CDR3 coding sequence is TGCAGCGTTGGAGAGTACTACGAGCAGTACTTC.

This clonotype was recorded a few times. The V call is TRBV28, the J call TRBJ1-4, with D unresolved. The V end was cut by 10 bases, the J end by 17 bases, with 29 bases between. The CDR3 extends over 14 amino acids. CDR1 and CDR2 (germline): MDHEN, SYDVKM. The CDR3 region is CATAWATNEKLLFF. DNA of the CDR3: TGTGCCACCGCTTGGGCGACTAATGAAAAACTGCTTTTTTTT. The complete variable domain, with remaining parts taken from reference TRBV28 and TRBJ1-4, reads DVKVTQSSRYLVKRTGEKVFLECVQDMDHENMFWYRQDPGLGLRLIYFSYDVKMKEKGDIPEGYSVSREKKERFSLILESASTNQTSMYLCATAWATNEKLLFFGSGTQLSVL.

This clonotype was found many times. The V call is TRBV20-1, the J call TRBJ1-1; TRBD1 matches at 7 bases. Germline CDR1 is DFQATT and CDR2 is SNEGSKA (reference sequence). V shed 3 bases and J 1 base; nucleotides not matched to a gene: 8. This CDR3 spans 15 amino acids. Here the CDR3 DNA reads TGCAGTGCTAGGGCCCCTCACAGGGGGAACACTGAAGCTTTCTTT. It is translated as CSARAPHRGNTEAFF.

The CDR3 loop reads CSAREAGQETQYF. DNA of the CDR3: TGCAGTGCTAGAGAGGCAGGGCAAGAGACCCAGTACTTC. The chain employs TRBV20-1 and TRBJ2-5; weak D call: TRBD1 (5 bases). Germline CDR1 DFQATT, CDR2 SNEGSKA (reference sequence). The CDR3 is made up of 13 amino acids. V lost 0 bases and J lost 2, with 7 bases in between.

This clonotype occurred many times. J is TRBJ2-1 and V is TRBV4-1, with no clear D. Germline V gives CDR1 MGHRA, CDR2 YSYEKL. V was clipped by 8 bases and J by 4 bases, with 12 bases between them. The CDR3 length is 13 residues. CDR3 sequence (DNA): TGCGCCAGCCGTGTTGATATTTACAATGAGCAGTTCTTC. Its translation is CASRVDIYNEQFF.

This clonotype appeared many times. The V gene is TRBV27, the J gene TRBJ2-7; no clear D gene. CDR3 length: 16 amino acids. Germline-derived CDR1 and CDR2 are MNHEY and SMNVEV (reference sequence). V lost 0 bases, J lost 3 bases, and 15 bases lay in between. The CDR3 sequence is CASSLSRTVSLYEQYF. CDR3 bases: TGTGCCAGCAGTTTATCGAGGACCGTCTCCCTCTACGAGCAGTACTTC.

This clonotype was recorded at least ten times. V is TRBV28 and J is TRBJ1-5; 11 bases line up with TRBD1. CDR3 length: 19 residues. With 4 bases clipped from V and 0 bases from J, the junction kept 11 bases outside the gene matches. Per the germline V gene, CDR1 is MDHEN and CDR2 is SYDVKM. This chain's CDR3 is CASSWDRGSGAGSNQPQHF. CDR3 sequence (DNA): TGTGCCAGCAGTTGGGACAGGGGGAGCGGTGCTGGTAGCAATCAGCCCCAGCATTTT.

This clonotype has ten or more counts. The rearrangement uses TRBV12-3 or TRBV12-4 and TRBJ1-1; D gene ambiguous. CDR3 length equals 13 residues. V was clipped by 2 bases and J by 4 bases, with 8 bases between them. The CDR3, as DNA: TGTGCCAGCAGTTTAAGGGTTGTCACTGAAGCTTTCTTT. Encoded protein: CASSLRVVTEAFF.

This clonotype has a count of ten or more. V usage is TRBV7-9 and J usage is TRBJ2-5; weak D call: TRBD2 (7 bases). CDR1 and CDR2 (germline): SEHNR, FQNEAQ (reference sequence). This CDR3 region has 15 residues. The CDR3 sequence is CGTSEMKRGQETQYF. The DNA for the CDR3 is TGTGGCACTAGCGAGATGAAAAGGGGGCAAGAGACCCAGTACTTC. The complete variable domain, with remaining parts taken from reference TRBV7-9 and TRBJ2-5, reads DTGVSQNPRHKITKRGQNVTFRCDPISEHNRLYWYRQTLGQGPEFLTYFQNEAQLEKSRLLSDRFSAERPKGSFSTLEIQRTEQGDSAMYLCGTSEMKRGQETQYFGPGTRLLVL.

This clonotype was detected ten times or more. V is TRBV7-2 and J is TRBJ2-5; D gene uncertain. The CDR3 sequence is 15 residues long. The V end was cut by 0 bases, the J end by 0 bases, with 8 bases between. Germline lookup yields CDR1 SGHTA and CDR2 FQGNSA. The CDR3 loop is CASSLALANQETQYF. CDR3 nucleotide sequence: TGTGCCAGCAGCTTAGCATTGGCCAACCAAGAGACCCAGTACTTC.

This clonotype was picked up many times. The V gene is TRBV7-2, the J gene TRBJ1-5, with 7 bases lining up with TRBD1. This CDR3 is built from 15 residues. The junction had 9 bases not matched to a gene; V was cut back by 3 bases and J by 7 bases. Germline V CDR1 and CDR2: SGHTA, FQGNSA. CDR3 bases: TGTGCCAGCAGCTTCGACAGGGATATTGAGCAGCCCCAGCATTTT. Translating it yields CASSFDRDIEQPQHF.

This clonotype was seen ten or more times. The V call is TRBV4-2, the J call TRBJ2-2; TRBD1 aligns across 10 bases. In germline, CDR1 is LGHNA, CDR2 YNFKEQ. The V and J ends lost 9 bases and 4 bases, in that order; junction bases with no gene match: 11. The CDR3 covers 16 residues. The DNA of the CDR3 is TGTGCCAGTCAGGAAGGGGGACAGGGGCGCACCGGGGAGCTGTTTTTT. This codes for CASQEGGQGRTGELFF.

The table lists this clonotype with a few counts. The rearrangement uses TRBV28 and TRBJ2-7; a possible D gene is TRBD2 (6 bases). This CDR3 is built from 13 residues. CDR1 is MDHEN, CDR2 SYDVKM, per germline. Trimming took off 4 bases at V and 6 bases at J, with 13 bases between the two ends. This CDR3 reads CASSWGGGAEQYF. The CDR3 nucleotides are TGTGCCAGCAGTTGGGGCGGAGGGGCCGAGCAGTACTTC.

This clonotype turned up a few times. The chain recombines TRBV6-5 with TRBJ1-2; 7 bases match TRBD1. Germline loops: CDR1 MNHEY, CDR2 SVGAGI. J gave up 7 bases and V 7 bases, and 15 bases lay outside the gene matches. The CDR3 runs to 15 residues. The CDR3 region has the DNA TGTGCCAGCACAGAGGCTGGAGGGGGCCTGAGTGGCTACACCTTC. It specifies CASTEAGGGLSGYTF.